The 10 T cell receptor beta chains below all came from one sample that was sequenced in a study of cytomegalovirus exposure and HLA in healthy donors. PCR employed 60 Vbeta and 13 Jbeta primers. TCRdb's table, derived via immunoSEQ multiplex PCR, lists solely in-frame clones and lacks some. The sample carries tens of thousands of clones, around three fifths recorded once. The material sequenced was PBMCs. The receptor set was obtained from a woman aged 45-65 years in good health and CMV-seropositive.

This chain uses TRBV7-6 with TRBJ2-7, with D possibly being TRBD1 (6 bases). CDR3 length: 13 residues. Germline lookup yields CDR1 SGHVS and CDR2 FNYEAQ. Trimming shortened V by 4 bases and J by 6 bases, and 13 bases separated the two germline ends. This CDR3 is CASSSNRESEQYF. The CDR3 DNA is TGTGCCAGCAGCTCAAACAGGGAAAGCGAGCAGTACTTC.

This clone came up a few times. The V gene is TRBV9, the J gene TRBJ2-7; TRBD1 matches 10 bases. Losses at the gene ends were 3 bases for V and 5 bases for J; bases not matched to a gene: 8. The CDR3 consists of 15 residues. Germline CDR1 SGDLS, CDR2 YYNGEE. The CDR3 DNA follows: TGTGCCAGCAGCGAGAGACAGGGGGCGCGAAACGAGCAGTACTTC. It codes for CASSERQGARNEQYF. The variable domain in full, with the rest retrieved from reference TRBV9 and TRBJ2-7, is DSGVTQTPKHLITATGQRVTLRCSPRSGDLSVYWYQQSLDQGLQFLIQYYNGEERAKGNILERFSAQQFPDLHSELNLSSLELGDSALYFCASSERQGARNEQYFGPGTRLTVT.

Concerning this clone itself: One end of the junction is discordant with germline, which a read error may explain. The chain joins TRBV28 to TRBJ1-1; D might be TRBD1 (6 bases). The CDR3 runs 12 residues. Per germline, CDR1 MDHEN and CDR2 SYDVKM. The CDR3 is CASSLGGDILLF. The CDR3 nucleotides are TGTGCCAGCAGTTTAGGGGGGGACATCTTGCTCTTT. Together with reference TRBV28 and TRBJ1-1, the CDR3 gives the full variable domain: DVKVTQSSRYLVKRTGEKVFLECVQDMDHENMFWYRQDPGLGLRLIYFSYDVKMKEKGDIPEGYSVSREKKERFSLILESASTNQTSMYLCASSLGGDILLFGQGTRLTVV.

This chain joins TRBV19 and TRBJ2-7, with 11 bases identical to TRBD1. Germline V gene data show CDR1 as LNHDA and CDR2 as SQIVND (reference sequence). CDR3 size: 14 residues. The junction had 5 bases not matched to a gene; V was cut back by 6 bases and J by 4 bases. CDR3 coding DNA: TGTGCCAGTAGCTTCGGGACAGGGGGTTACGAGCAGTACTTC. Its protein product is CASSFGTGGYEQYF.

The chain recombines TRBV7-9 with TRBJ1-1; D uncertain. This CDR3 spans 14 amino acids. The ends were cut back, 3 bases at V and 0 bases at J, with 8 bases in the middle. The germline gives CDR1 SEHNR, CDR2 FQNEAQ (reference sequence). CDR3 coding DNA: TGTGCCAGCAGCTTTGCATCTATGAACACTGAAGCTTTCTTT. As protein: CASSFASMNTEAFF.

This clone qualifies as medium-sized. The chain links TRBV6-5 to TRBJ1-1; no clear D. Between the trimmed V and J ends, which lost 0 bases and 11 bases, there was a span of 22 bases. The germline V gene has CDR1 MNHEY and CDR2 SVGAGI. This CDR3 contains 16 residues. CDR3 DNA: TGTGCCAGCAGTTACTCCCACGTAGTGGATCTGGAGAGGGCTTTCTTT. This gives the protein CASSYSHVVDLERAFF.

The chain combines TRBV7-8 with TRBJ1-2, with D possibly matching TRBD1 (5 bases). The germline CDR1 and CDR2 sequences are SGHVS and FQNEAQ. The V gene lost 1 base and the J gene lost 2 bases, with 23 bases spanning the gap. The CDR3 spans 19 residues. CDR3 sequence (DNA): TGTGCCAGCAGCTTAGGGATAGGGCAGGGAAGTTTGTCGAACTATGGCTACACCTTC. Its translation is CASSLGIGQGSLSNYGYTF.

The chain recombines TRBV5-1 with TRBJ1-2; D is possibly TRBD1 (5 bases). The CDR3 has 15 residues. The germline CDR1 and CDR2 sequences are SGHRS and YFSETQ. The V and J ends lost 3 bases and 0 bases respectively, with 12 bases between them. This CDR3 is CASSSQLTANYGYTF. The CDR3 region has the DNA TGCGCCAGCAGCTCCCAATTGACAGCTAACTATGGCTACACCTTC.

This chain links TRBV11-2 with TRBJ1-6; D not resolved. The CDR3 is made up of 14 amino acids. V lost 3 bases to trimming and J lost 10 bases, with 13 bases between them. Germline V gives CDR1 SGHAT, CDR2 FQNNGV. CDR3 sequence: CASSLHSLQSPLHF. For the CDR3, the DNA is TGTGCCAGCAGCTTGCATTCCTTACAGTCACCCCTCCACTTT.

The chain couples TRBV9 to TRBJ2-7; TRBD1 matches at 9 bases. CDR3 length: 14 amino acids. Germline assignment: CDR1 SGDLS and CDR2 YYNGEE. The V gene end was trimmed by 4 bases and the J gene end by 6 bases; junction bases not matched to a gene: 8. This CDR3 reads CASSFSGTGSEQYF. The CDR3 DNA reads as TGTGCCAGCAGCTTCTCCGGGACAGGGTCCGAGCAGTACTTC.